Sequencing of this T cell receptor (beta chain) was carried out in a study of cytomegalovirus exposure and HLA in healthy donors. Findings and caveats of the study: The authors judged a highly shared variant cluster likely a sequencing artifact. Cytomegalovirus association was assigned to about 150 TCR beta chains.

Comments on this clone: The antigen is undetermined.

Researchers ran the PCR with 60 Vbeta and 13 Jbeta primers. Original processing notes: Later, an analysis found roughly 80 million unique TCR beta chains, and around 12 million of these were shared. Method: immunoSEQ multiplex PCR; TCRdb's copy keeps in-frame clones and lacks some. V and J calls and clone size are those listed in that table; D and trimming were worked out from the DNA. The sample carries around 220,000 clones, around 79% recorded once. The CDR3 loop spans 15 amino acids. The J segment lost 6 bases and the V segment lost 5 bases, leaving 8 bases of the junction unmatched. Germline V CDR1 and CDR2: SQVTM, ANQGSEA.

The sample consisted of PBMCs. This clonotype was obtained from a man aged 18 to 30 in good health and CMV-seronegative. The chain is built from TRBV29-1 and TRBJ2-2; 11 bases map to TRBD1. The CDR3 DNA follows: TGCAGCGTTTCCGGACAGGGGGCTTTATCCGGGGAGCTGTTTTTT. Its translation: CSVSGQGALSGELFF.